The rows below give T cell receptor beta chains drawn from one sample of a study of OX40 agonist ivuxolimab in advanced cancers. Sequenced by immunoSEQ multiplex PCR; TCRdb stores in-frame clones only, minus some. Here the sample spans roughly 8,000 clones, 79% being singletons. The material sequenced was CD4+ or CD8+ T cells sorted from blood, taken in a trial of the OX40 agonist ivuxolimab. These receptors were taken from an adult with an advanced solid tumor such as melanoma, head and neck, liver or kidney cancer. CDR3s include the opening cysteine and the closing phenylalanine or tryptophan. Fields, in order: clone size, V gene, D gene, J gene, CDR3 DNA, CDR3 protein. D genes are given only for firm matches. Size values are once, few and many counts, or a class for expanded clones, and some rows have none.

>-|TRBV7-8|-|TRBJ1-5
TGTGCCAGCAGCCTGGGGGGGGCCCAGCCCCAGCATTTT
CASSLGGAQPQHF
>-|TRBV4-2|-|TRBJ2-6
TGTGCCAGCAGCCTCTCCTTTGGCAGCCCCTCTGGGGCCAACGTCCTGACTTTC
CASSLSFGSPSGANVLTF
>-|TRBV27|TRBD2|TRBJ2-1
TGTGCCAGCAGTTTATCTAGCGGGGGGTCAAATGAGCAGTTCTTC
CASSLSSGGSNEQFF
>-|TRBV28|-|TRBJ1-5
TGTGCCAGCAGTTTCCAAGCCCCGGGGTCTAGCAGGAGGCCCCAGCATTTT
CASSFQAPGSSRRPQHF
>-|TRBV9|TRBD1|TRBJ2-7
TGTGCCAGCAGCGCTACAGGGGGCTACGAGCAGTACTTC
CASSATGGYEQYF
>-|TRBV27|TRBD2|TRBJ2-3
TGTGCCAGCAGTTTAGGAGGGACTAGCGGGAGGACAGATACGCAGTATTTT
CASSLGGTSGRTDTQYF
>-|TRBV9|-|TRBJ1-3
TGTGCCAGCAGCACCCCCAGGATCGGCTCTGGAAACACCATATATTTT
CASSTPRIGSGNTIYF
>-|TRBV9|TRBD2|TRBJ2-3
TGTGCCAGCAGCCGCCACACCCTAGCGGGAGTCACAGATACGCAGTATTTT
CASSRHTLAGVTDTQYF
>-|TRBV7-2|-|TRBJ1-2
TGTGCCAGCAGCGCCCTTAACTATGGCTACACCTTC
CASSALNYGYTF
>-|TRBV13|TRBD1|TRBJ2-3
TGTGCCAGCAGCTTTAACAGGGGAAGCACAGATACGCAGTATTTT
CASSFNRGSTDTQYF
>-|TRBV27|TRBD2|TRBJ2-7
TGTGCCAGCAGTTTATCGTCGGGGGGCGAGCAGTACTTC
CASSLSSGGEQYF
>few|TRBV19|-|TRBJ2-1
-
CASSILATHNEQFF
>-|TRBV5-8|-|TRBJ1-1
TGTGCCAGCAGCCTGGGTACTGAAGCTTTCTTT
CASSLGTEAFF
>once|TRBV5-1|TRBD1|TRBJ2-5
TGCGCCAGCAGCCCCGGGACAGGGGGCTATCAAGAGACCCAGTACTTC
CASSPGTGGYQETQYF
>-|TRBV5-1|-|TRBJ2-5
TGCGCCAGCAGCTTGTTCGGGTCCCAAGAGACCCAGTACTTC
CASSLFGSQETQYF
>once|TRBV27|-|TRBJ1-2
TGTGCCAGCAGTTTATCGTTTTTGGACCAGACAATCGGCGGTGGCTACACCTTC
CASSLSFLDQTIGGGYTF
>-|TRBV12-5|-|TRBJ2-3
TGTGCTAGTGCTTGGAGCACAGATACGCAGTATTTT
CASAWSTDTQYF
>-|TRBV14|-|TRBJ2-7
TGTGCCAGCAGCCAAGGGATGGGAGTGGGGGAGCAGTACTTC
CASSQGMGVGEQYF
>-|TRBV27|TRBD1|TRBJ1-5
TGTGCCAGCAGGTACAGGGGGCGAGTCAATCAGCCCCAGCATTTT
CASRYRGRVNQPQHF
>-|TRBV4-2|-|TRBJ1-4
TGTGCCAGCAGCCAAGAGGCCCAGGGTAGTGAAAAACTGTTTTTT
CASSQEAQGSEKLFF
>-|TRBV28|-|TRBJ2-7
TGTGCCAGCAGACCTACCGGGACAAGCTCCTACGAGCAGTACTTC
CASRPTGTSSYEQYF
>-|TRBV10-3|-|TRBJ1-1
TGTGCCATCAGTGAGATTCGGGGGGGGTACACTGAAGCTTTCTTT
CAISEIRGGYTEAFF
>-|TRBV15|-|TRBJ2-6
TGTGCCACCAGCAGTTTGCTTCGAGGCTCTGGGGCCAACGTCCTGACTTTC
CATSSLLRGSGANVLTF
>-|TRBV9|-|TRBJ2-7
TGTGCCAGCAGCGTAGGCGGCGTCTCCTACGAGCAGTACTTC
CASSVGGVSYEQYF
>-|TRBV15|TRBD1|TRBJ2-5
TGTGCCACCAGCAGAGATAAGGGGGCCCAAGAGACCCAGTACTTC
CATSRDKGAQETQYF
>-|TRBV6-1|-|TRBJ2-7
TGTGCCAGCAGTGAAGAACCGGGAACCACCTACGAGCAGTACTTC
CASSEEPGTTYEQYF
>-|TRBV19|TRBD1|TRBJ1-6
TGTGCCAGTAGTTACTGGGACAGTGCTTCACCCCTCCACTTT
CASSYWDSASPLHF
>-|TRBV6-5|-|TRBJ2-1
TGTGCCAGCAGGTTGGGGTCCGCGACCGAGCAGTTCTTC
CASRLGSATEQFF
>-|TRBV6-5|TRBD1|TRBJ2-7
TGTGCCAGCAGTTTCTTACCGGGACAGGGGGCGGGTGAGCAGTACTTC
CASSFLPGQGAGEQYF
>-|TRBV9|-|TRBJ2-5
TGTGCCAGCAGCGTAGGACAGGAAGAAGAGACCCAGTACTTC
CASSVGQEEETQYF
>few|TRBV12-5|-|TRBJ2-7
TGTGCTAGTGGTTTGGGGACATCCCCCTACGAGCAGTACTTC
CASGLGTSPYEQYF
>-|TRBV6-5|-|TRBJ1-1
TGTGCCAGCAGTTACTCGGGGCTTGAAGCTTTCTTT
CASSYSGLEAFF
>-|TRBV10-2|-|TRBJ2-2
TGCGCCAGCAGTCTTTCGTTGGGGGAGCTGTTTTTT
CASSLSLGELFF
>once|TRBV27|-|TRBJ2-2
TGTGCCAGCAGTCCCCTCACCGGGGAGCTGTTTTTT
CASSPLTGELFF
>-|TRBV18|TRBD1|TRBJ2-2
TGTGCCAGCTCACCAAAGGGACAGGGGGCTCGGACCGGGGAGCTGTTTTTT
CASSPKGQGARTGELFF
>-|TRBV7-9|-|TRBJ2-1
TGTGCCAGCAGCTTTACAGGGTTGGATGAGCAGTTCTTC
CASSFTGLDEQFF
>few|TRBV6-5|TRBD1|TRBJ2-7
TGTGCCAGCAGTTGGGGACAGGGCCCCTACGAGCAGTACTTC
CASSWGQGPYEQYF
>-|TRBV29-1|-|TRBJ2-2
TGCAGCGTTGAAGTTCTGAACACCGGGGAGCTGTTTTTT
CSVEVLNTGELFF
>-|TRBV15|-|TRBJ2-7
TGTGCCACCAGCAGCCCACAGGGAGGCTACGAGCAGTACTTC
CATSSPQGGYEQYF
>-|TRBV9|TRBD1|TRBJ1-2
TGTGCCAGCAGCGTAGGGGCAGGGGGCGGCTATGGCTACACCTTC
CASSVGAGGGYGYTF
>-|TRBV7-9|-|TRBJ1-3
TGTGCCAGCAGCTTACGCAGAGGAAACACCATATATTTT
CASSLRRGNTIYF
>-|TRBV30|-|TRBJ2-1
TGTGCCTGCCCTCGTGAGGGGTACTCCTACAATGAGCAGTTCTTC
CACPREGYSYNEQFF